A selection of T cell receptor beta chains follows, all from one sample in a study of blood T cell repertoires in COVID-19. Assay used: immunoSEQ multiplex PCR; TCRdb lists only in-frame clones, some missing. The top ten hold approximately 6.7% of the sample, which has roughly 70,000 clones, 85% to 90% seen once. The sample was peripheral blood. The receptors come from a woman at least 80 years old with active COVID-19. Each CDR3 is given with its conserved first and last residue. A D gene is named only where the DNA matches it firmly. Some rows mark clone size as missing; the rest say once, few, many or name a class of expanded clone.

v_call,d_call,j_call,clone_size,cdr3_nt,cdr3_aa
TRBV12-5,.,TRBJ2-2,.,TGTGCTAGTGGCAGGACTCTCGGGGTCGGCACCGGGGAGCTGTTTTTT,CASGRTLGVGTGELFF
TRBV19,TRBD1,TRBJ1-5,few,TGTGCCAGTAGTATACGAGGGGGCGTGAATCAGCCCCAGCATTTT,CASSIRGGVNQPQHF
TRBV29-1,.,TRBJ2-1,.,TGCAGCGCCGTCAGGGGGGTTGAGCAGTTCTTC,CSAVRGVEQFF
TRBV18,.,TRBJ1-1,.,TGTGCCAGCTCACCACTGGCAGGGCCCAGTGGAGCTTTCTTT,CASSPLAGPSGAFF
TRBV14,TRBD1,TRBJ2-2,.,TGTGCCAGCAGCCCACAGGGGGCATCCGGGGAGCTGTTTTTT,CASSPQGASGELFF
TRBV7-2,.,TRBJ2-1,.,TGTGCCAGCAGCGGCGGGATGAGCTCCTACAATGAGCAGTTCTTC,CASSGGMSSYNEQFF
TRBV6-4,.,TRBJ1-2,.,TGTGCCAGCAGTGATGAGGGAGGCGGTAAAGGTGGCTACACCTTC,CASSDEGGGKGGYTF
TRBV13,.,TRBJ1-4,.,TGTGCCAGCAATCCACAATGGAATGAAAAACTGTTTTTT,CASNPQWNEKLFF
TRBV15,TRBD2,TRBJ2-1,.,TGTGCCACCCAGGAGGGCGGGAGTCTATCTTTGGCGTTCTTC,CATQEGGSLSLAFF
TRBV6-5,.,TRBJ1-6,.,TGTGCCAGCAGTTCGGAGGCCGGGGGATATTCACCCCTCCACTTT,CASSSEAGGYSPLHF
TRBV14,.,TRBJ1-4,.,TGTGCCAGCAGCGTGGCAGGGGCTAATGAAAAACTGTTTTTT,CASSVAGANEKLFF
TRBV19,TRBD1,TRBJ2-1,.,TGTGCCAGTAGTCTGGGTAGGGGGCGGTTGCCCGAGCAGTTCTTC,CASSLGRGRLPEQFF
TRBV19,.,TRBJ2-7,.,TGTGCCAGTAGCGGGAGTGCCCCCTACGAGCAGTACTTC,CASSGSAPYEQYF
TRBV6-1,.,TRBJ2-7,.,TGTGCCAGCAGTGAAGTTGGCTTCTACGAGCAGTACTTC,CASSEVGFYEQYF
TRBV5-1,.,TRBJ2-7,few,TGCGCCAGCAGCCTCAGAGCGGGCTCCTCCTACGAGCAGTACTTC,CASSLRAGSSYEQYF
TRBV5-1,.,TRBJ1-5,.,TGCGCCAGCAGCCACCGCAGGGACTTTCAGCCCCAGCATTTT,CASSHRRDFQPQHF
TRBV3-1/TRBV3-2,TRBD1,TRBJ2-1,.,TGTGCCAGCAGCCAAGGGACGGGACAGCAGTACAATGAGCAGTTCTTC,CASSQGTGQQYNEQFF
TRBV11-1,.,TRBJ1-1,.,TGTGCCAGCAGCGCTCAACAGAACACTGAAGCTTTCTTT,CASSAQQNTEAFF
TRBV28,.,TRBJ1-1,.,TGTGCCAGCAGTCCGCGGACCCTCCCGGGGGAAGCTTTCTTT,CASSPRTLPGEAFF
TRBV19,.,TRBJ2-7,.,TGTGCCAGTAGTATAGATCAGGTCAGGGCACACGAGCAGTACTTC,CASSIDQVRAHEQYF
TRBV14,.,TRBJ1-4,.,TGTGCCAGCAATCTAGACGAGGGAGAAAAACTGTTTTTT,CASNLDEGEKLFF
TRBV11-2,TRBD2,TRBJ2-1,.,TGTGCCAGCAGCCCAATTCGGACTAGCGGGACGAGGGGCAATGAGCAGTTCTTC,CASSPIRTSGTRGNEQFF